This is a list of T cell receptor beta chains from one sample in a study of T cells in Graves' hyperthyroidism and ophthalmopathy. TCRdb redid the calling of the multiplex PCR reads with MiXCR, one entry per CDR3 protein. The data show around 520,000 distinct CDR3 sequences, around 22% seen once. The sample consisted of blood. These receptors were collected from a woman aged 30 to 39 with Graves' ophthalmopathy. CDR3s include the opening cysteine and the closing phenylalanine or tryptophan. The D gene is left open where the match is weak. Rows give clone size only sometimes, using once, few, many, or a class for an expanded clone.

v_gene	len	d_gene	abundance	j_gene	CDR3aa	CDR3nt
TRBV10-3	13	.	many	TRBJ2-2	CAISESLPVELFF	TGTGCCATCAGTGAGTCGTTACCGGTGGAGCTGTTTTTT
TRBV12-5	16	TRBD1	.	TRBJ2-6	CASGFATGAGANVLTF	TGTGCTAGTGGTTTTGCGACAGGGGCCGGGGCCAACGTCCTGACTTTC
TRBV12-3/TRBV12-4	14	TRBD1	many	TRBJ2-7	CASRPGTVSYEQYF	TGTGCCAGCAGGCCCGGGACAGTCTCCTACGAGCAGTACTTC
TRBV6-5	15	.	many	TRBJ1-1	CASSYSPAAPTNPFF	TGTGCCAGCAGTTACTCCCCGGCAGCACCTACTAACCCCTTCTTT
TRBV10-3	13	TRBD1	many	TRBJ1-1	CAISEGQVTEAFF	TGTGCCATCAGTGAGGGACAGGTGACCGAAGCTTTCTTT
TRBV6-5	15	TRBD1	many	TRBJ1-1	CASSYAAQGAAEAFF	TGTGCCAGCAGTTACGCCGCGCAGGGGGCTGCTGAAGCTTTCTTT
TRBV20-1	16	.	many	TRBJ1-2	CSARVGLGDRPYGYTF	TGCAGTGCTAGAGTAGGGTTGGGAGACAGGCCCTATGGCTACACCTTC
TRBV7-2	14	.	many	TRBJ1-1	CASSLYGPNTEAFF	TGTGCCAGCAGCTTATACGGGCCGAACACTGAAGCTTTCTTT
TRBV9	16	.	many	TRBJ2-5	CASSVGPSHIQETQYF	TGTGCCAGCAGCGTAGGACCTTCCCACATACAAGAGACCCAGTACTTC
TRBV12-3/TRBV12-4	16	.	.	TRBJ1-5	CASSLGGGYGNQPQHF	TGTGCCAGCAGTTTAGGGGGTGGGTACGGCAATCAGCCCCAGCATTTT
TRBV7-3	16	.	.	TRBJ2-2	CASQGVFAAATGELFF	TGTGCCAGCCAAGGTGTGTTCGCAGCCGCTACCGGGGAGCTGTTTTTT
TRBV20-1	14	TRBD1	many	TRBJ1-1	CSAEGGQGNTEAFF	TGCAGTGCGGAAGGGGGACAGGGGAACACTGAAGCTTTCTTT
TRBV5-6	14	.	many	TRBJ2-7	CASSWGVSSYEQYF	TGTGCCAGCAGCTGGGGGGTGAGCTCCTACGAGCAGTACTTC
TRBV4-1	17	TRBD1	few	TRBJ1-5	CASSHLGQGGGNQPQHF	TGCGCCAGCAGCCATCTGGGACAGGGAGGAGGCAATCAGCCCCAGCATTTT
TRBV29-1	11	.	.	TRBJ1-2	CSVSGTISYTF	TGCAGCGTGTCCGGGACAATAAGCTACACCTTC
TRBV7-6	15	.	many	TRBJ2-3	CASSLVRGPTDTQYF	TGTGCCAGCAGCTTAGTTCGGGGGCCCACAGATACGCAGTATTTT
TRBV7-2	12	.	.	TRBJ1-1	CASSKENTEAFF	TGTGCCAGCAGCAAGGAGAACACTGAAGCTTTCTTT
TRBV12-3/TRBV12-4	13	.	many	TRBJ2-7	CASSLRLSYEQYF	TGTGCCAGCAGTTTACGTCTCTCCTACGAGCAGTACTTC
TRBV29-1	15	TRBD1	many	TRBJ1-2	CSVGGQAASSYGYTF	TGCAGCGTTGGCGGACAGGCCGCCTCCTCTTATGGCTACACCTTC
TRBV7-4	14	.	.	TRBJ2-7	CASSLVPREMEQYF	TGTGCCAGCAGCTTAGTCCCCAGGGAAATGGAGCAGTACTTC
TRBV4-1	16	TRBD1	.	TRBJ1-5	CASSPGFWDSNQPQHF	TGCGCCAGCAGCCCGGGCTTCTGGGACAGTAATCAGCCCCAGCATTTT
TRBV12-5	17	TRBD1	many	TRBJ1-1	CASGLVLGQGPNTEAFF	TGTGCTAGTGGTTTGGTCCTGGGACAGGGACCGAACACTGAAGCTTTCTTT
TRBV20-1	14	.	many	TRBJ2-5	CSARDPGRQETQYF	TGCAGTGCTAGAGACCCGGGACGCCAAGAGACCCAGTACTTC
TRBV9	12	.	many	TRBJ1-2	CASSGGLDGYTF	TGTGCCAGCAGTGGGGGGTTGGATGGCTACACCTTC
TRBV5-1	14	.	.	TRBJ1-2	CASSFNLGAYGYTF	TGCGCCAGCAGCTTCAACCTGGGGGCCTATGGCTACACCTTC
TRBV20-1	14	.	many	TRBJ2-5	CSARAGEGRETQYF	TGCAGTGCTAGAGCAGGGGAGGGGAGGGAGACCCAGTACTTC
TRBV7-3	13	.	many	TRBJ1-1	CASSLGLDTEAFF	TGTGCCAGCAGCTTAGGCCTGGACACTGAAGCTTTCTTT
TRBV10-3	12	.	many	TRBJ1-2	CAISEDNYGYTF	TGTGCCATCAGTGAGGATAACTATGGCTACACCTTC
TRBV9	14	.	many	TRBJ2-7	CASSVGDNSYEQYF	TGTGCCAGCAGCGTAGGGGACAACTCCTACGAGCAGTACTTC
TRBV12-3/TRBV12-4	16	.	.	TRBJ1-2	CASSFRPETINYGYTF	TGTGCCAGCAGTTTTCGCCCAGAGACGATTAACTATGGCTACACCTTC
TRBV20-1	14	.	many	TRBJ1-1	CSARRTEPNTEAFF	TGCAGTGCTAGACGTACAGAGCCGAACACTGAAGCTTTCTTT
TRBV4-2	14	.	once	TRBJ2-5	CASSQAEIQETQYF	TGTGCCAGCAGCCAAGCTGAGATCCAAGAGACCCAGTACTTC